These 17 T cell receptor beta chains originate from one sample sequenced in a study of early T cells in non-severe SARS-CoV-2 infection. Each CDR3 protein gets one entry after TCRdb re-called the 5' RACE reads with MiXCR. The sample yields 30,000 to 35,000 distinct CDR3 sequences, about 4.6% seen once. The sample taken for sequencing was whole blood. The receptors derive from an adult who was a healthcare worker with PCR-confirmed SARS-CoV-2 infection or an uninfected control (not recorded which).

This clonotype was observed a few times. The chain joins TRBV9 to TRBJ2-7; a weak D match, TRBD1 (6 bases). V was trimmed by 0 bases and J by 5 bases, leaving 15 bases between them. The germline V gene has CDR1 SGDLS and CDR2 YYNGEE. The CDR3 consists of 15 residues. This CDR3 is CASSVGGRGHHEQYF. The CDR3 nucleotides are TGTGCCAGCAGCGTAGGGGGCAGGGGTCACCACGAGCAGTACTTC.

A few counts support this clonotype. The rearrangement uses TRBV5-1 and TRBJ2-7; D may be TRBD2 (6 bases). Trimming shortened V by 4 bases and J by 5 bases, and 16 bases separated the two germline ends. CDR1 is SGHRS and CDR2 is YFSETQ in the germline V gene. There are 14 residues in the CDR3. In nucleotides, the CDR3 is TGCGCCAGCAGCCCTGGCGGCGGGGCGGACGAGCAGTACTTC. Amino acids: CASSPGGGADEQYF. The variable domain in full, with the rest retrieved from reference TRBV5-1 and TRBJ2-7, is KAGVTQTPRYLIKTRGQQVTLSCSPISGHRSVSWYQQTPGQGLQFLFEYFSETQRNKGNFPGRFSGRQFSNSRSEMNVSTLELGDSALYLCASSPGGGADEQYFGPGTRLTVT.

This clonotype was counted ten times or more. This chain connects TRBV7-6 to TRBJ2-7; TRBD1 matches at 9 bases. Per germline, CDR1 SGHVS and CDR2 FNYEAQ. The J segment lost 4 bases and the V segment lost 4 bases, leaving 5 bases of the junction unmatched. This CDR3 has 14 residues. The CDR3 DNA follows: TGTGCCAGCAGCTACTCCGGGACAGGGTACGAGCAGTACTTC. Protein sequence: CASSYSGTGYEQYF.

This clonotype has a count of ten or more. The chain has TRBV15 and TRBJ1-1; D is uncertain. The germline gives CDR1 LNHNV, CDR2 YYDKDF (reference sequence). The V end lost 3 bases, the J end lost 6 bases, and 14 bases lay between the germline ends. There are 14 residues in the CDR3. For the CDR3, the DNA is TGTGCCACCAGCAGGAAGGTGGATCAGGCTGAAGCTTTCTTT. Its protein product is CATSRKVDQAEAFF.

This clonotype was recorded many times. The chain links TRBV6-5 to TRBJ1-5, with a weak D call TRBD1 (5 bases). With 7 bases removed from V and 6 bases from J, the gap between germline ends came to 13 bases. CDR1 is MNHEY and CDR2 is SVGAGI in the germline V gene. The CDR3 consists of 13 residues. The DNA of the CDR3 is TGTGCCAGCACTAGGGGTTGGTCTCAGCCCCAGCATTTT. Translating it yields CASTRGWSQPQHF.

This clonotype was found many times. The CDR3 nucleotides are TGTGCCAGCAGCTTATCAGGACAAGAGACCCAGTACTTC. Protein product: CASSLSGQETQYF. This sequence joins TRBV7-9 and TRBJ2-5; the D is unclear. Germline V gives CDR1 SEHNR, CDR2 FQNEAQ (reference sequence). Trimming took off 2 bases at V and 2 bases at J, with 6 bases between the two ends. The CDR3 length is 13 residues. Drawing the rest from reference TRBV7-9 and TRBJ2-5, the complete variable domain is DTGVSQNPRHKITKRGQNVTFRCDPISEHNRLYWYRQTLGQGPEFLTYFQNEAQLEKSRLLSDRFSAERPKGSFSTLEIQRTEQGDSAMYLCASSLSGQETQYFGPGTRLLVL.

This clonotype has a count of ten or more. This sequence joins TRBV19 and TRBJ2-5; D is uncertain. Between the trimmed V and J ends, which lost 5 bases and 2 bases, there was a span of 6 bases. Germline CDR1 is LNHDA and CDR2 is SQIVND (reference sequence). This CDR3 contains 12 residues. CDR3 in amino acids: CASSPEQETQYF. The DNA for the CDR3 is TGTGCCAGTAGTCCAGAGCAAGAGACCCAGTACTTC. The variable domain in full, with the rest retrieved from reference TRBV19 and TRBJ2-5, is DGGITQSPKYLFRKEGQNVTLSCEQNLNHDAMYWYRQDPGQGLRLIYYSQIVNDFQKGDIAEGYSVSREKKESFPLTVTSAQKNPTAFYLCASSPEQETQYFGPGTRLLVL.

This clonotype showed up many times. The chain combines TRBV12-3 or TRBV12-4 with TRBJ2-1; weak D call: TRBD2 (6 bases). This CDR3 is 15 amino acids long. Trimming removed 8 bases from V and 5 bases from J, with 19 bases in between. The CDR3, as DNA: TGTGCCAGCGCCCGGGGGTATGTCGGGCACAATGAGCAGTTCTTC. It translates to CASARGYVGHNEQFF.

This clonotype was recorded at least ten times. This chain uses TRBV29-1 with TRBJ2-3, with 8 nucleotides matching TRBD2. The CDR3 totals 15 residues. CDR1 and CDR2 from the germline V gene are SQVTM and ANQGSEA. The trim removed 3 bases at V and 2 bases at J, leaving 7 bases unmatched. CDR3 coding DNA: TGCAGCGTTGATGGCAGCGGGGGCAACACAGATACGCAGTATTTT. It encodes CSVDGSGGNTDTQYF.

In its sample, this clonotype was seen many times. The CDR3 coding sequence is TGTGCCAGCAGCCGGGACAGGTCGAGTGAAGCTTTCTTT. This encodes CASSRDRSSEAFF. The chain links TRBV3-1 to TRBJ1-1; TRBD1 agrees at 8 bases. The CDR3 loop spans 13 amino acids. From germline, CDR1 is LGHDT and CDR2 YNNKEL (reference sequence). The trim removed 4 bases at V and 7 bases at J, leaving 5 bases unmatched.

This clonotype has a handful of counts. This chain joins TRBV4-2 and TRBJ2-3; D is possibly TRBD1 (5 bases). Germline V gene data show CDR1 as LGHNA and CDR2 as YNFKEQ. The ends were cut back, 5 bases at V and 4 bases at J, with 16 bases in the middle. The CDR3 loop spans 15 amino acids. For the CDR3, the DNA is TGTGCCAGCAGCTCGTTATTGGGGCCATCAGATACGCAGTATTTT. Protein product: CASSSLLGPSDTQYF.

The gene calls are TRBV11-2 and TRBJ2-7; D gene uncertain. The germline V gene has CDR1 SGHAT and CDR2 FQNNGV. The V end was cut by 5 bases, the J end by 0 bases, with 17 bases between. CDR3 length equals 16 residues. The CDR3 here is CASSPSFGTASYEQYF. In nucleotides, the CDR3 is TGTGCCAGCAGCCCGAGCTTCGGAACAGCCTCCTACGAGCAGTACTTC.

The table lists this clonotype with many counts. V is TRBV7-9 and J is TRBJ1-1; unclear D gene. The CDR3 sequence is 12 residues long. CDR1 is SEHNR, CDR2 FQNEAQ, per germline (reference sequence). V shed 1 base and J shed 5 bases, with 5 bases lying between them. The CDR3 spells CASSLGTTEAFF. The CDR3 DNA is TGTGCCAGCAGCTTAGGGACTACTGAAGCTTTCTTT.

This clonotype was counted many times. The chain uses TRBV11-2 and TRBJ2-5, with 8 nucleotides matching TRBD1. The J segment lost 2 bases and the V segment lost 1 base, leaving 3 bases of the junction unmatched. Germline values: CDR1 SGHAT, CDR2 FQNNGV. The CDR3 consists of 15 residues. As DNA, the CDR3 is TGTGCCAGCAGCTTAGGAGGGACAGGACAAGAGACCCAGTACTTC. This sequence encodes CASSLGGTGQETQYF.

This clonotype was detected only once. The rearrangement joins TRBV23-1 to TRBJ1-5; 9 bases align to TRBD1. TRBV23-1 is labeled an ORF, and its function is uncertain. This CDR3 is built from 15 residues. With V trimmed by 7 bases and J by 7 bases, 11 bases remained unmatched. The CDR3 protein is CASTCRDRERQPQHF. The DNA for the CDR3 is TGCGCCAGCACCTGCCGGGACAGGGAGCGGCAGCCCCAGCATTTT.

The gene calls are TRBV27 and TRBJ1-6, with 7 bases matching TRBD1. This CDR3 is built from 14 residues. V gave up 7 bases and J gave up 9 bases; unmatched junction bases: 9. CDR1 and CDR2 (germline): MNHEY, SMNVEV (reference sequence). The CDR3 DNA follows: TGTGCCAGCACCTTACAGGGGAGCACTTCACCCCTCCACTTT. Protein product: CASTLQGSTSPLHF.

This clonotype was observed at least ten times. This sequence joins TRBV28 and TRBJ2-7; TRBD1 matches at 9 bases. J gave up 3 bases and V 6 bases, and 9 bases lay outside the gene matches. The CDR3 is 15 residues long. The germline V gene has CDR1 MDHEN and CDR2 SYDVKM. In DNA, the CDR3 is TGTGCCAGCAGCCCCGGCGGGGGACAGGGCTACGAGCAGTACTTC. Translation: CASSPGGGQGYEQYF.